The 16 T cell receptor beta chains below all came from one sample that was sequenced in a study of lymphopenia after photon versus proton radiotherapy. Clones were sequenced by immunoSEQ multiplex PCR, and TCRdb holds only the in-frame ones, with some missing. The table lists about 53,000 clones, more than 70% of them singletons. The source material was peripheral blood, sampled from a patient treated with photon-based radiotherapy. These receptors came from a man aged 50-60 years with gastric cancer.

J is TRBJ2-3 and V is TRBV18; D unresolved. In germline, CDR1 is KGHSH, CDR2 LQKENI. Trimming left V 6 bases short and J 5 bases short, with 15 bases between. The CDR3 is 14 amino acids. The CDR3 protein is CASSGLGLGDTQYF. CDR3 sequence (DNA): TGTGCCAGCTCTGGGTTAGGGCTAGGAGATACGCAGTATTTT.

The chain links TRBV5-1 to TRBJ1-2, with no clear D. V dropped 0 bases and J dropped 2 bases, with 5 bases sitting between them. CDR3 length equals 13 residues. CDR1 is SGHRS and CDR2 is YFSETQ in the germline V gene. The CDR3 DNA reads as TGCGCCAGCAGCTTGGGGCAGAACTATGGCTACACCTTC. It translates to CASSLGQNYGYTF.

The rearrangement uses TRBV9 and TRBJ2-7; 9 bases agree with TRBD1. CDR1 is SGDLS and CDR2 is YYNGEE in the germline V gene. With V trimmed by 0 bases and J by 2 bases, 0 bases remained unmatched. The CDR3 sequence is 14 residues long. Here the CDR3 reads CASSVGDRAYEQYF. For the CDR3, the DNA is TGTGCCAGCAGCGTAGGGGACAGGGCCTACGAGCAGTACTTC.

The rearrangement links TRBV6-1 to TRBJ2-1; 10 bases map to TRBD2. Germline CDR1 is MNHNS and CDR2 is SASEGT. This CDR3 has 15 amino acids. The V and J ends lost 6 bases and 1 base, in that order; junction bases with no gene match: 3. In DNA, the CDR3 is TGTGCCAGCAGCTCTAGCGGGAGATCCTACAATGAGCAGTTCTTC. Translating it yields CASSSSGRSYNEQFF.

V and J are TRBV27 and TRBJ2-7; 10 bases map to TRBD2. Germline lookup yields CDR1 MNHEY and CDR2 SMNVEV (reference sequence). Losses at the gene ends were 4 bases for V and 5 bases for J; bases not matched to a gene: 5. This CDR3 spans 14 amino acids. This CDR3 is CASSSTSGSHEQYF. In nucleotides, the CDR3 is TGTGCCAGCAGTTCGACTAGCGGGTCCCACGAGCAGTACTTC.

This rearrangement joins TRBV27 to TRBJ2-6, with 11 bases aligning to TRBD1. In germline, CDR1 is MNHEY, CDR2 SMNVEV (reference sequence). With 4 bases clipped from V and 4 bases from J, the junction kept 9 bases outside the gene matches. The CDR3 consists of 18 residues. This CDR3 is CASSSLGQGAIGANVLTF. CDR3 bases: TGTGCCAGCAGTTCCCTCGGACAGGGGGCGATAGGGGCCAACGTCCTGACTTTC.

The rearrangement joins TRBV29-1 to TRBJ1-1; no firm D call. This CDR3 has 11 residues. V shed 6 bases and J shed 8 bases, with 13 bases lying between them. Per the germline V gene, CDR1 is SQVTM and CDR2 is ANQGSEA. CDR3 protein: CSVQELGEAFF. The CDR3 DNA is TGCAGCGTCCAGGAACTAGGGGAAGCTTTCTTT.

The rearrangement joins TRBV2 to TRBJ2-3, with 8 bases that match TRBD2. After removal of 1 base from V and 2 bases from J, the junction contained 5 bases not matched to a gene. The CDR3 has 16 amino acids. Per germline, CDR1 SNHLY and CDR2 FYNNEI. The CDR3 here is CASSEEAAGVTDTQYF. CDR3 nucleotide sequence: TGTGCCAGCAGTGAAGAGGCAGCGGGAGTCACAGATACGCAGTATTTT.

This chain connects TRBV19 to TRBJ1-4; D gene unclear. Per germline, CDR1 LNHDA and CDR2 SQIVND (reference sequence). This CDR3 is 15 amino acids long. Trimming took off 4 bases at V and 0 bases at J, with 9 bases between the two ends. The chain's CDR3 is CASSTDGATNEKLFF. The CDR3 DNA reads TGTGCCAGTAGTACCGACGGAGCAACTAATGAAAAACTGTTTTTT.

The V call is TRBV18, the J call TRBJ1-1; 7 nucleotides match TRBD1. The CDR3 sequence is 14 residues long. The germline V gene has CDR1 KGHSH and CDR2 LQKENI. Trimming cost V 3 bases and J 3 bases; bases outside gene matches: 4. The CDR3 spells CASSPDREDTEAFF. CDR3 DNA: TGTGCCAGCTCACCTGACAGGGAAGACACTGAAGCTTTCTTT.

The rearrangement links TRBV6-1 to TRBJ1-1; D is uncertain. The V end was cut by 5 bases, the J end by 1 base, with 8 bases between. CDR1 and CDR2 from the germline V gene are MNHNS and SASEGT. The CDR3 runs 13 residues. The CDR3 DNA reads as TGTGCCAGCAGTCGGCGGCAGAACACTGAAGCTTTCTTT. Protein: CASSRRQNTEAFF.

The J gene is TRBJ2-3, the V gene TRBV5-4; D is undetermined. This CDR3 contains 13 residues. CDR1 SGHNT and CDR2 YYREEE come from the germline V gene (reference sequence). Trimming left V 1 base short and J 2 bases short, with 5 bases between. The CDR3 spells CASSLTYTDTQYF. The CDR3 region has the DNA TGTGCCAGCAGCTTGACCTACACAGATACGCAGTATTTT.

The gene calls are TRBV5-1 and TRBJ2-3; D might be TRBD1 or TRBD2, each matching 6 bases. Germline V lookup: CDR1 SGHRS, CDR2 YFSETQ. The V end lost 0 bases, the J end lost 1 base, and 12 bases lay between the germline ends. This CDR3 contains 16 residues. The CDR3 spells CASSLDFRGGTDTQYF. The CDR3 DNA reads as TGCGCCAGCAGCTTGGATTTTAGGGGGGGCACAGATACGCAGTATTTT.

In DNA form, the CDR3 reads TGTGCCAGCAGCGGCGGCGGACGGATGTCCGACGAGCAGTACTTC. It specifies CASSGGGRMSDEQYF. The chain uses TRBV5-4 and TRBJ2-7, with D unclear. This CDR3 region has 15 residues. Trimming removed 4 bases from V and 5 bases from J, with 19 bases in between. CDR1 is SGHNT, CDR2 YYREEE, per germline (reference sequence).

The chain couples TRBV18 to TRBJ2-1, with unresolved D. V was pared by 6 bases and J by 2 bases, with 5 bases between. The CDR3 is 12 amino acids. The germline V gene encodes CDR1 KGHSH and CDR2 LQKENI. The CDR3: CASSDAYNEQFF. Written as DNA, the CDR3 is TGTGCCAGCTCCGATGCCTACAATGAGCAGTTCTTC.

The V gene is TRBV28, the J gene TRBJ2-5, with 7 bases aligning to TRBD2. The germline gives CDR1 MDHEN, CDR2 SYDVKM. The V and J ends lost 8 bases and 2 bases, in that order; junction bases with no gene match: 14. The CDR3 runs to 16 residues. This CDR3 is CASGGPSASGQETQYF. The CDR3 DNA is TGTGCCAGCGGGGGACCCTCGGCTAGCGGACAAGAGACCCAGTACTTC.